Listed here are 3 T cell receptor beta chains from one sample, sequenced in a study of memory CD4+ T cells and cytomegalovirus serostatus. Profiling relied on immunoSEQ multiplex PCR, and the TCRdb table lists in-frame clones only, not all of them. Of 45,000 to 70,000 clones listed, approximately 86% are singletons. The sort gate was single viable CD3+CD4+CD8-CD45RO+ cells for memory CD4+ T cells. Material for sequencing was memory CD4+ T cells from blood. Receptor source: an adult in good health and CMV-seronegative. Some clones in this sample may be carry-over from other donors' samples.

The chain joins TRBV7-9 to TRBJ2-3; D not certain. There are 14 residues in the CDR3. The V end was cut by 1 base, the J end by 6 bases, with 11 bases between. The germline V gene has CDR1 SEHNR and CDR2 FQNEAQ (reference sequence). CDR3 in DNA: TGTGCCAGCAGCTTAGGTCAACTCAAGGATACGCAGTATTTT. This encodes CASSLGQLKDTQYF.

The chain uses TRBV10-3 and TRBJ2-7; maybe TRBD2 (5 bases). Between the trimmed V and J ends, which lost 3 bases and 7 bases, there was a span of 16 bases. The CDR3 covers 14 residues. Germline CDR1 ENHRY, CDR2 SYGVKD. Here the CDR3 DNA reads TGTGCCATCAGTGAAAAATGGGGAGTGGGGGAGCAGTACTTC. Amino acids: CAISEKWGVGEQYF.

This clone turned up a few times. This chain's CDR3 is CASTESGNYGYTF. CDR3 nucleotides: TGTGCCAGCACCGAGAGTGGTAACTATGGCTACACCTTC. V usage is TRBV6-1 and J usage is TRBJ1-2; no clear D gene. Per germline, CDR1 MNHNS and CDR2 SASEGT. The CDR3 spans 13 residues. Trimming removed 7 bases from V and 1 base from J, with 10 bases in between.